This T cell receptor (beta chain) derives from a study of OX40 agonist ivuxolimab in advanced cancers. This clone came up once. What it binds is unknown. Study-wide results and limits: CD4+ and CD8+ blood T cells expanded clonally by week 6 at 0.1 to 3.0 mg/kg. The mean number of expanded clones was higher in CD8+ T cells than in CD4+. It was also the case that some nonresponders had low normalized T-cell clonal expansion.

This CDR3 contains 12 residues. Trimming took off 5 bases at V and 7 bases at J, with 15 bases between the two ends. CDR1 and CDR2 from the germline V gene are SQVTM and ANQGSEA. If patients had autoimmune disease history or systemic immunosuppression, they were excluded. Sequenced by immunoSEQ multiplex PCR; TCRdb stores in-frame clones only, minus some. The sample has tens of thousands of clones, 84% seen once. The chain couples TRBV29-1 to TRBJ2-7; D remains unclear. This clonotype originated in an adult with an advanced solid tumor such as melanoma, head and neck, liver or kidney cancer. This material consisted of CD4+ or CD8+ T cells sorted from blood, taken in a trial of the OX40 agonist ivuxolimab. The CDR3 spells CSVRVNSREQYF. The CDR3 DNA reads as TGCAGCGTTAGGGTCAATTCCCGGGAGCAGTACTTC.